This TCR beta chain was retrieved from a study of T-cell memory formation after mild COVID-19. The 5'RACE method, run with constant-segment primers, produced TCR alpha and TCR beta cDNA libraries (carrying sample barcodes and UMIs). A single record per CDR3 protein comes from TCRdb applying MiXCR to the 5' RACE reads. The data contain roughly 350,000 distinct CDR3 sequences, 28% of them seen just once; the ten biggest clones take up about 13%. Study observations and caveats: Day 15 to 85 contracting clones showed balanced CD4/CD8; later expanders leaned CD4+. Confirmation of SARS-CoV-2 specificity was lacking for second-wave clones peaking day 37.

This clonotype was detected a few times. Its antigen is unidentified. The V end lost 0 bases, the J end lost 7 bases, and 14 bases lay between the germline ends. The length of the CDR3 is 16 residues. Germline CDR1 SGHRS, CDR2 YFSETQ. Sequencing was performed on PBMCs or a T cell subset sorted from them (not recorded which). This chain joins TRBV5-1 and TRBJ1-6; no firm D call. This clonotype originated in an adult woman who had mild COVID-19 (a few samples of this study predate the infection). Cell type and time point are not known. CDR3 bases: TGCGCCAGCAGCTTGGGAACGTTCGGGAGGAATTCACCCCTCCACTTT. It specifies CASSLGTFGRNSPLHF.